These 5 T cell receptor beta chains were all obtained from the same sample, sequenced in a study of cytomegalovirus exposure and HLA in healthy donors. 60 Vbeta and 13 Jbeta primers were used in PCR. Assay used: immunoSEQ multiplex PCR; TCRdb lists only in-frame clones, some missing. The data show 200,000 to 250,000 clones, 70% to 85% seen once. Source material: PBMCs. The receptor source for this set is a woman aged 40 to 49 in good health and CMV-seronegative.

The DNA of the CDR3 is TGTGCCAGCAGCCAAGAGGTTGGGACTAGCGGGACCTGGCAGTACTTC. Its translation: CASSQEVGTSGTWQYF. The V and J genes are TRBV4-2 and TRBJ2-7; 13 bases fit TRBD2. Losses at the gene ends were 0 bases for V and 9 bases for J; bases not matched to a gene: 8. The CDR3 has 16 amino acids. The germline CDR1 and CDR2 sequences are LGHNA and YNFKEQ.

The chain uses TRBV5-1 and TRBJ1-3; possible D gene TRBD1, 6 bases. This CDR3 is 14 amino acids long. V shed 7 bases and J shed 1 base, with 12 bases lying between them. Looked up from germline, CDR1 is SGHRS and CDR2 is YFSETQ. The CDR3 loop reads CASQPTGSGNTIYF. CDR3 bases: TGCGCCAGCCAACCGACAGGTTCTGGAAACACCATATATTTT.

This clone has just a few counts. The chain combines TRBV11-3 with TRBJ2-1; no definite D call. Germline CDR1 is SGHNT and CDR2 is YENEEA. Trimming shortened V by 0 bases and J by 15 bases, and 21 bases separated the two germline ends. The CDR3 extends over 15 amino acids. The CDR3 region is CASSLDRAPTAQWFF. The DNA of the CDR3 is TGTGCCAGCAGCTTAGATCGAGCGCCGACTGCCCAATGGTTCTTC. The full variable domain, completed using reference TRBV11-3 and TRBJ2-1, is EAGVVQSPRYKIIEKKQPVAFWCNPISGHNTLYWYLQNLGQGPELLIRYENEEAVDDSQLPKDRFSAERLKGVDSTLKIQPAELGDSAVYLCASSLDRAPTAQWFFGPGTRLTVL.

This chain joins TRBV7-2 and TRBJ1-6; 8 positions match TRBD1. The length of the CDR3 is 16 residues. V lost 5 bases, J lost 5 bases, and 8 bases stayed unmatched. Germline V CDR1 and CDR2: SGHTA, FQGNSA. In DNA, the CDR3 is TGTGCCAGCAGCATGCATGGGGACAGGAATAATTCACCCCTCCACTTT. This sequence encodes CASSMHGDRNNSPLHF.

V gene TRBV2 combines with J gene TRBJ1-4; 8 positions agree with TRBD1. This CDR3 has 15 residues. The V gene end was trimmed by 5 bases and the J gene end by 2 bases; junction bases not matched to a gene: 4. Per germline, CDR1 SNHLY and CDR2 FYNNEI. The CDR3 sequence is CASSRRTGTNEKLFF. In DNA form, the CDR3 reads TGTGCCAGCAGTCGGAGGACAGGGACTAATGAAAAACTGTTTTTT.